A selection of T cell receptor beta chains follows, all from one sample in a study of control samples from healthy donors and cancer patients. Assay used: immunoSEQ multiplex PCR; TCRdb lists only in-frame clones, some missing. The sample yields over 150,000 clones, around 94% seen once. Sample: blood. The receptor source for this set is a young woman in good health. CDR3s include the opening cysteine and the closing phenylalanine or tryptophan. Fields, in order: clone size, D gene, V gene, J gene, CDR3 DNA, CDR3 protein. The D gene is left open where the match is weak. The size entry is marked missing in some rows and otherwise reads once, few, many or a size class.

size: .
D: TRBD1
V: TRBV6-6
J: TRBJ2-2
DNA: TGTGCCAGCAGTTACAGGGGACAGGGAAACACCGGGGAGCTGTTTTTT
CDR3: CASSYRGQGNTGELFF

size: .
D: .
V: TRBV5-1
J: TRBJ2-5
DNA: TGCGCCAGCAGCTTGGGCGCCAGCCAAGAGACCCAGTACTTC
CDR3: CASSLGASQETQYF

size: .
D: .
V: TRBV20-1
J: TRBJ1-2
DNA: TGCAGTGCACGTACGGTATATGGCTACACCTTC
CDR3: CSARTVYGYTF

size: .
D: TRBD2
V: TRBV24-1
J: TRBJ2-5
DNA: TGTGCCACCAGTGATTATGGACTAGCGGGAGAAGAGACCCAGTACTTC
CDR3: CATSDYGLAGEETQYF

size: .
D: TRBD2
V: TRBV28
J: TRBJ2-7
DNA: TGTGCCAGCAGTTTAGCGGGAGAGTTGAACGAGCAGTACTTC
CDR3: CASSLAGELNEQYF

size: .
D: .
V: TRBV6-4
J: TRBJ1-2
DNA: TGTGCCAGCAGTGACACAGGGAACTATGGCTACACCTTC
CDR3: CASSDTGNYGYTF

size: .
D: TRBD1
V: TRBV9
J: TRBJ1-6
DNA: TGTGCCAGCAGCGCTTACGGGACAGATAATTCACCCCTCCACTTT
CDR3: CASSAYGTDNSPLHF

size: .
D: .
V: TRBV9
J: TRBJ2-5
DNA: TGTGCCAGCAGCGTAGCTGAGGAGGAAGAGACCCAGTACTTC
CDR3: CASSVAEEEETQYF

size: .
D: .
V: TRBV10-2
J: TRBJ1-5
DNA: TGCGCCAGCAGTGACGGGGACCAGCCCCAGCATTTT
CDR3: CASSDGDQPQHF

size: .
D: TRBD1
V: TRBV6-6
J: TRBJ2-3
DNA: TGTGCCAGCCTGTTCGGACAGGCAGAAGAGGATACGCAGTATTTT
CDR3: CASLFGQAEEDTQYF

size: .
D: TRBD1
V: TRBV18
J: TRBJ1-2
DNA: TGTGCCAGCTCACCAGCGACAGGGGATGGCTACACCTTC
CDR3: CASSPATGDGYTF

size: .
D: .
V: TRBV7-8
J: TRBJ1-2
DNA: TGTGCCAGCAGCCCCGGGACCGATAACTATGGCTACACCTTC
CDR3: CASSPGTDNYGYTF

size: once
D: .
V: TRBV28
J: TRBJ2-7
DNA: TGTGCCAGCAGTTTATACAAGCGGGTAACCTACGAGCAGTACTTC
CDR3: CASSLYKRVTYEQYF

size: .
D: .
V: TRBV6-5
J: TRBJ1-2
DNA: TGTGCCAGCAGTTACTCTCGGCGGGATGGCTACACCTTC
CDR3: CASSYSRRDGYTF

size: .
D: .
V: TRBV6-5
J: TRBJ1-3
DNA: TGTGCCAGCAGGCACAGGGGAAACACCATATATTTT
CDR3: CASRHRGNTIYF

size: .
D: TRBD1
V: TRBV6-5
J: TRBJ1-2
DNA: TGTGCCAGCAGTACAGGGGGCAACTATGGCTACACCTTC
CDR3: CASSTGGNYGYTF

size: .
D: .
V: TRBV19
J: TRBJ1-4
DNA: TGTGCCAGTAGCCCCGCGACAGGATCTAATGAAAAACTGTTTTTT
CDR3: CASSPATGSNEKLFF

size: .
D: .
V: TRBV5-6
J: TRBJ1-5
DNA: TGTGCCAGCAGCTTATACAGGGCCACCCAGCCCCAGCATTTT
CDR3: CASSLYRATQPQHF

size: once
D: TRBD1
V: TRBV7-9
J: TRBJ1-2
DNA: TGTGCCAGCAATTTGAGAGGACAGGATAACTATGGCTACACCTTC
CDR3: CASNLRGQDNYGYTF

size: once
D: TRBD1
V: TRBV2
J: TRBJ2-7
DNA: TGTGCCAGCAGTTCGGACAGGGGTTACGAGCAGTACTTC
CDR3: CASSSDRGYEQYF

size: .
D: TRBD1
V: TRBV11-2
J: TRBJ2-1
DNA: TGTGCCAGCAGCACCACAGGGGGGTCCTACAATGAGCAGTTCTTC
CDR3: CASSTTGGSYNEQFF

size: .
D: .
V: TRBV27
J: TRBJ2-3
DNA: TGTGCCAGCAGTTTATCTTCCGGGGGAGCCGGAAGCACAGATACGCAGTATTTT
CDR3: CASSLSSGGAGSTDTQYF

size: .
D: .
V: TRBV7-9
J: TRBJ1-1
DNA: TGTGCCAGCAGCCCTGATCCTGGAAACACTGAAGCTTTCTTT
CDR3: CASSPDPGNTEAFF

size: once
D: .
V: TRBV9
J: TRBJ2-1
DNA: TGTGCCAGCAGCGTAGTAACGGGAGATACCTACAATGAGCAGTTCTTC
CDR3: CASSVVTGDTYNEQFF

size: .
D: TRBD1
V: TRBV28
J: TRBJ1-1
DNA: TGTGCCAGCAGTACGACAGGGGGGGTGGGAGCTTTCTTT
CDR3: CASSTTGGVGAFF

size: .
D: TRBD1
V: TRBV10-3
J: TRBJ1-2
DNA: TGTGCCATCAGTGAGTCGCGACAGGGCCTAGACTCCTATTGGGGCTACACCTTC
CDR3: CAISESRQGLDSYWGYTF

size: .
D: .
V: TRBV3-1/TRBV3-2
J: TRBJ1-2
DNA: TGTGCCAGCAGCCCGGAGCAGGGGTATGGCTACACCTTC
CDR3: CASSPEQGYGYTF

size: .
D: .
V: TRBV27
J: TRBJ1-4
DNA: TGTGCCAGCAGTTTAGGGCAGGGTGGGGAAAAACTGTTTTTT
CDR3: CASSLGQGGEKLFF

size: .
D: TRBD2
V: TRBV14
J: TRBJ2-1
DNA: TGTGCCAGCAGCCACCGAGGACTAGCCTTGGGTGAGCAGTTCTTC
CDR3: CASSHRGLALGEQFF

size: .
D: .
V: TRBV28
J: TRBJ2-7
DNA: TGTGCCAGCTCCCAAATCGGCGGTACCTACGAGCAGTACTTC
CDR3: CASSQIGGTYEQYF

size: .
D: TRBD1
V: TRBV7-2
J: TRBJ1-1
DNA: TGTGCCAGCAGGTTAGGGGGCCAGGGGACAGAAGCTTTCTTT
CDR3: CASRLGGQGTEAFF

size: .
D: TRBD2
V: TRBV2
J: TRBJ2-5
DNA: TGTGCCAGCAGTGAAGGGACTAGCGGGGTAGAGACCCAGTACTTC
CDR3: CASSEGTSGVETQYF

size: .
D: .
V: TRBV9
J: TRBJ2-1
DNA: TGTGCCAGCAGCCCCCGGGACACCACCTCCTACAATGAGCAGTTCTTC
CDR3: CASSPRDTTSYNEQFF

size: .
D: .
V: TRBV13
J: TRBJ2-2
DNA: TGTGCCAGCAGCTTAGGCGGGGGCGGAACCGGGGAGCTGTTTTTT
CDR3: CASSLGGGGTGELFF

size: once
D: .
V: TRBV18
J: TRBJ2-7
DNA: TGTGCCAGCTCATCCCAAAGAGGTGTCTCCTACGAGCAGTACTTC
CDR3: CASSSQRGVSYEQYF

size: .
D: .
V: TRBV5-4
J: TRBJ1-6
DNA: TGTGCCAGCAACACGGGACTCCGTAATTCACCCCTCCACTTT
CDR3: CASNTGLRNSPLHF

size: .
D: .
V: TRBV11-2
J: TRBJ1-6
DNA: TGTGCCAGCAGCCCCCAAAGGGGGAGAGGACCCCTCCACTTT
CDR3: CASSPQRGRGPLHF

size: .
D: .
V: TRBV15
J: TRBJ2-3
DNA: TGTGCCACCAGCTCTACAACAGATACGCAGTATTTT
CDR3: CATSSTTDTQYF

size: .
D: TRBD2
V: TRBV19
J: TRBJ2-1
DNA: TGTGCCAGTAGTATGGACCGACTAGCGGGAGGCCCAAATGAGCAGTTCTTC
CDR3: CASSMDRLAGGPNEQFF

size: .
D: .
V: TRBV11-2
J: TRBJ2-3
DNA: TGTGCCAGCAGCTTACTAGCTGGGGGCTTCGATTCGCAGTATTTT
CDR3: CASSLLAGGFDSQYF

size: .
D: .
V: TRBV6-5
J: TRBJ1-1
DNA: TGTGCCAGCGTCGGGTCTCCACGGGGCACTGAAGCTTTCTTT
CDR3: CASVGSPRGTEAFF

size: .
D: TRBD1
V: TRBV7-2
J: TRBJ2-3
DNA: TGTGCCAGCAGGTCCGGGACAGGCACGCAGTATTTT
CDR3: CASRSGTGTQYF

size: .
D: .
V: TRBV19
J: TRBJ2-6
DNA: TGTGCCAGTAGTATCCGCCGCTCTGGGGCCAACGTCCTGACTTTC
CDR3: CASSIRRSGANVLTF

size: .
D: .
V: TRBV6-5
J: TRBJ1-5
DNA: TGTGCCAGCAGTTCCACGGGGGCAGGCAATCAGCCCCAGCATTTT
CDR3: CASSSTGAGNQPQHF

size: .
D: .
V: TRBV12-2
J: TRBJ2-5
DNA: TGTGCAAGTCGTTCAATGAGCGGTTACCAAGAGACCCAGTACTTC
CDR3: CASRSMSGYQETQYF